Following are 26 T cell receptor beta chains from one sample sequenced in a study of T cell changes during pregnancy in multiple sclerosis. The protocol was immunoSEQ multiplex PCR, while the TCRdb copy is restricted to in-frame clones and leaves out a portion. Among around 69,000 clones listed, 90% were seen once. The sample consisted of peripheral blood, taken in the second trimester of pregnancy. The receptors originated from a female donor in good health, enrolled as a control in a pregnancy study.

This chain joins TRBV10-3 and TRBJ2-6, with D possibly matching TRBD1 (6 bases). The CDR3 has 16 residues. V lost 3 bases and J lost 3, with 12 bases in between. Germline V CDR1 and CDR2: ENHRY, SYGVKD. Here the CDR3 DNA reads TGTGCCATCAGTGACGGCAGGGGCAATGGGGCCAACGTCCTGACTTTC. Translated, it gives CAISDGRGNGANVLTF.

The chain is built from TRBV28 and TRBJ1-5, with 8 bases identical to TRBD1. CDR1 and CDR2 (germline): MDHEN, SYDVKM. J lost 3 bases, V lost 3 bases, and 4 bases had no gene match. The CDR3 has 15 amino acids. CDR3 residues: CASSLTQGVNQPQHF. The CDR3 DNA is TGTGCCAGCAGTTTGACACAGGGGGTCAATCAGCCCCAGCATTTT.

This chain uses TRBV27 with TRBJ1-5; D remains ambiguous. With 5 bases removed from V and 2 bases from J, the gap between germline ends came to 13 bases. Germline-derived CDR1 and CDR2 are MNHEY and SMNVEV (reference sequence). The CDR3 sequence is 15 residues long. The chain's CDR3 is CASSPYRLGNQPQHF. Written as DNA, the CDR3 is TGTGCCAGCAGTCCCTACCGTTTGGGCAATCAGCCCCAGCATTTT.

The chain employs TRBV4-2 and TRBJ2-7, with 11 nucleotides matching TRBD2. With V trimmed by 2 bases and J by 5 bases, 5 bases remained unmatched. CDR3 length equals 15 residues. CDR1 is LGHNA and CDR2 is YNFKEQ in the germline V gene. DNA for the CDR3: TGTGCCAGCAGCCAATTTACTAGCGGGAGCAACGAGCAGTACTTC. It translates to CASSQFTSGSNEQYF.

CDR3 protein: CSVVGHVYADEAFF. The DNA for the CDR3 is TGCAGCGTTGTGGGACATGTTTATGCAGACGAAGCTTTCTTT. The chain employs TRBV29-1 and TRBJ1-1; a weak D match, TRBD1 (6 bases). The CDR3 is made up of 14 amino acids. The V end was cut by 4 bases, the J end by 8 bases, with 20 bases between. The germline CDR1 and CDR2 sequences are SQVTM and ANQGSEA.

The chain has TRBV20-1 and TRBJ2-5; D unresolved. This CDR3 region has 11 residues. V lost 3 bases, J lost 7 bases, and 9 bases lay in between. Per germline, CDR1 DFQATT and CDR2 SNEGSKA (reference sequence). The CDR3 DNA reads TGCAGTGCTAGGGTAACAGCGACCCAGTACTTC. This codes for CSARVTATQYF.

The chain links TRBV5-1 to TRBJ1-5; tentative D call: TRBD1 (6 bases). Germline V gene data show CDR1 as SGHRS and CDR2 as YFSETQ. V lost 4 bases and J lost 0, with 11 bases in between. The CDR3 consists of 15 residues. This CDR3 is CASSLTGNSNQPQHF. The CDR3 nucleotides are TGCGCCAGCAGCCTGACAGGCAATAGCAATCAGCCCCAGCATTTT.

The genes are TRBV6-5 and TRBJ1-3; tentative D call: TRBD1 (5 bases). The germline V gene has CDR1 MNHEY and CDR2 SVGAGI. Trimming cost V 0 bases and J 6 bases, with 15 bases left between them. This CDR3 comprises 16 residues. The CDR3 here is CASSYSGDSRQNTIYF. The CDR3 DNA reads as TGTGCCAGCAGTTACTCGGGGGACTCCCGACAAAACACCATATATTTT.

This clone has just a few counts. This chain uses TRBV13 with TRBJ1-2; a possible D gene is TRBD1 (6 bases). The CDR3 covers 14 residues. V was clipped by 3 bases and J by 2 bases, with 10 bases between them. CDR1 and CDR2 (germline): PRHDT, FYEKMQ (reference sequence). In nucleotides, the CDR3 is TGTGCCAGCAGCTTCCGGACAGCGAACTATGGCTACACCTTC. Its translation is CASSFRTANYGYTF.

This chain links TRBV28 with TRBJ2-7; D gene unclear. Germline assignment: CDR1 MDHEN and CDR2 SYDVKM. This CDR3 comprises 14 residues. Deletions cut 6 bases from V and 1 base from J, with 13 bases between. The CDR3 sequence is CASSTQFISYEQYF. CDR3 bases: TGTGCCAGCAGCACCCAGTTTATATCCTACGAGCAGTACTTC.

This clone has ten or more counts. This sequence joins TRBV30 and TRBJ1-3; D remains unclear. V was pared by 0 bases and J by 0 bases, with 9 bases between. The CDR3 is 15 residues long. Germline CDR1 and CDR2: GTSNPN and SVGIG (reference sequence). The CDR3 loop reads CAWSVDISSGNTIYF. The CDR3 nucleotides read TGTGCCTGGAGTGTCGACATAAGCTCTGGAAACACCATATATTTT.

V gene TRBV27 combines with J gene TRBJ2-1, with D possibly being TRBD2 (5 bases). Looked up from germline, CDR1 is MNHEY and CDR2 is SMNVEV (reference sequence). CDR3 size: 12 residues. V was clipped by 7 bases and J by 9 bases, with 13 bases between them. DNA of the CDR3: TGTGCCAGCACCTCTCCGGGGATTGAGCAGTTCTTC. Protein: CASTSPGIEQFF.

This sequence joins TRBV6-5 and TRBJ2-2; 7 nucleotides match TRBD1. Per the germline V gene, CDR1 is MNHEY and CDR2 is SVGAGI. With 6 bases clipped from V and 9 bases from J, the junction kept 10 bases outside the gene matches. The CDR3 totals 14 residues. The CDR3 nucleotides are TGTGCCAGCAGAAGGGGACAGTCAGGGTGGGAGCTGTTTTTT. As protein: CASRRGQSGWELFF.

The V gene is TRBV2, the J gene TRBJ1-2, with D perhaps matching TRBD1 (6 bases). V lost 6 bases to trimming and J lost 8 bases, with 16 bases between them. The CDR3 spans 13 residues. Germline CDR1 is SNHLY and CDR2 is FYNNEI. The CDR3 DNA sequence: TGTGCCAGCAGCACCCGAGGGGGGGGCGGCTACACCTTC. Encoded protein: CASSTRGGGGYTF. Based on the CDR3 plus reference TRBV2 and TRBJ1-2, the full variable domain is EPEVTQTPSHQVTQMGQEVILRCVPISNHLYFYWYRQILGQKVEFLVSFYNNEISEKSEIFDDQFSVERPDGSNFTLKIRSTKLEDSAMYFCASSTRGGGGYTFGSGTRLTVV.

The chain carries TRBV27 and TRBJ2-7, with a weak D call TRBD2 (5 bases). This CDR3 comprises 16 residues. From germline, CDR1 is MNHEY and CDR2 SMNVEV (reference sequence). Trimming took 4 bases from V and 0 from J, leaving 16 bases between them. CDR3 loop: CASSWAGGKASYEQYF. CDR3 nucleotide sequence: TGTGCCAGCAGTTGGGCGGGTGGGAAGGCCTCCTACGAGCAGTACTTC.

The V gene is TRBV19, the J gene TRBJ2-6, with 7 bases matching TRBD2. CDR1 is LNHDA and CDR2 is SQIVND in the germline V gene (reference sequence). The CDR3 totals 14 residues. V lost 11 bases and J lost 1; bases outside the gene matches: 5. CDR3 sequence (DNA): TGTGCCTCTCGAGCGGGATCTGGGGCCAACGTCCTGACTTTC. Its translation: CASRAGSGANVLTF.

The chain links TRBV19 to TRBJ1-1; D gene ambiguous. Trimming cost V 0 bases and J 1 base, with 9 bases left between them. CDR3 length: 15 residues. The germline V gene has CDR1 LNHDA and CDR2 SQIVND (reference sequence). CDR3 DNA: TGTGCCAGTAGTATAGATAGTCGCTGGAACACTGAAGCTTTCTTT. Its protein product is CASSIDSRWNTEAFF. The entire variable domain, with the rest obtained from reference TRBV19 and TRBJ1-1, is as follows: DGGITQSPKYLFRKEGQNVTLSCEQNLNHDAMYWYRQDPGQGLRLIYYSQIVNDFQKGDIAEGYSVSREKKESFPLTVTSAQKNPTAFYLCASSIDSRWNTEAFFGQGTRLTVV.

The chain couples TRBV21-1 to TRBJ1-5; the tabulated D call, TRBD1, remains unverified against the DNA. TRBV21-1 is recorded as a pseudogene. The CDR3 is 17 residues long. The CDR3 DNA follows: TGTGCCAGCAGCAAAGAGCGGGCAGGGGGCTACAATCAGCCCCAGCATTTT. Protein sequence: CASSKERAGGYNQPQHF.

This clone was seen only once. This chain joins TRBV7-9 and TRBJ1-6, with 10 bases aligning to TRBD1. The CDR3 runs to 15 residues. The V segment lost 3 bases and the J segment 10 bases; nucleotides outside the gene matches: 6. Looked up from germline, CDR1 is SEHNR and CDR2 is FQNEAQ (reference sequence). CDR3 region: CASSFWTGGESPLHF. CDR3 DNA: TGTGCCAGCAGCTTTTGGACAGGGGGTGAATCACCCCTCCACTTT.

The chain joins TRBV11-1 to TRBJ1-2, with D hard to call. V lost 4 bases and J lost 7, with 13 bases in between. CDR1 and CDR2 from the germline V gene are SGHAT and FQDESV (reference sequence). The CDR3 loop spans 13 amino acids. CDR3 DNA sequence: TGTGCCAGCAGCTCCGCACTCAAAGTTGGCTACACCTTC. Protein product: CASSSALKVGYTF. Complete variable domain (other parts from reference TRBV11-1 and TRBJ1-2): EAEVAQSPRYKITEKSQAVAFWCDPISGHATLYWYRQILGQGPELLVQFQDESVVDDSQLPKDRFSAERLKGVDSTLKIQPAELGDSAMYLCASSSALKVGYTFGSGTRLTVV.

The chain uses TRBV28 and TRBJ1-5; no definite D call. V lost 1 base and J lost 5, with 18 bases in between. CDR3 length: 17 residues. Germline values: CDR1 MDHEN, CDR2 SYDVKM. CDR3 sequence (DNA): TGTGCCAGCAGTTTATACCGCCGGGTCTCGGTCGATCAGCCCCAGCATTTT. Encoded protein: CASSLYRRVSVDQPQHF.

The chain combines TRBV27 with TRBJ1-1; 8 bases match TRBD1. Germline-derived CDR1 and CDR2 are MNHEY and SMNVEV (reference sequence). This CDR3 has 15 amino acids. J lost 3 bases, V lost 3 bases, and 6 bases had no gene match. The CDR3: CASSFSATGDTEAFF. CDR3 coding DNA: TGTGCCAGCAGTTTCTCCGCGACAGGGGACACTGAAGCTTTCTTT.

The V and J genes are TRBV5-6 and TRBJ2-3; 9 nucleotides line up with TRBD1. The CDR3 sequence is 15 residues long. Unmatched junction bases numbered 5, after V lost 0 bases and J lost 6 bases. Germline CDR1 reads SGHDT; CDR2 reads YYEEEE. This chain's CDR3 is CASSLDRGRSDTQYF. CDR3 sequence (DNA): TGTGCCAGCAGCTTGGACAGGGGGCGCTCGGATACGCAGTATTTT.

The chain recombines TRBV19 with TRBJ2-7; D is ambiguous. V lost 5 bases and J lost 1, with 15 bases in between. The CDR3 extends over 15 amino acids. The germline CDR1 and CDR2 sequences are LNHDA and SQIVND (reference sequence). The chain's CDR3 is CASSWSGDVSYEQYF. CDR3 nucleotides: TGTGCCAGTAGTTGGTCGGGTGATGTATCCTACGAGCAGTACTTC.

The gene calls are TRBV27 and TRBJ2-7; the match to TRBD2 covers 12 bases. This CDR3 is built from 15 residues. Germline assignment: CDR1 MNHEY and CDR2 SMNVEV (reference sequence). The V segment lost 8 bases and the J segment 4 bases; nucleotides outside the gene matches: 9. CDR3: CASCSGLAGPYEQYF. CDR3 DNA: TGTGCCAGCTGCTCCGGACTAGCGGGACCTTACGAGCAGTACTTC.

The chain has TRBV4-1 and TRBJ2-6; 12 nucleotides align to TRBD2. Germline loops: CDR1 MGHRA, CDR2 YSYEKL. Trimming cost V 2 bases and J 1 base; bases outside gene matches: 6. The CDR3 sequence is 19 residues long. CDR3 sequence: CASSQTELAGGSGANVLTF. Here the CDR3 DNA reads TGCGCCAGCAGCCAAACCGAGCTAGCGGGAGGGTCTGGGGCCAACGTCCTGACTTTC.